The 9 T cell receptor beta chains below come from one sample, sequenced in a study of human T cells and chemical hapten exposure. Each CDR3 protein is one row after TCRdb ran MiXCR on the RACE reads. The top ten clones hold roughly 1.2% of a sample with some 250,000 distinct CDR3 sequences, roughly 8% of them seen once. As for time point: pre-sensitization, week 0. Indicated treatment: therapeutic diphenylcyclopropenone sensitization with weekly scalp DPC. The input for sequencing was whole blood, taken in connection with sensitization to the hapten diphenylcyclopropenone (DPC). These receptors all come from a man between 18 and 29 years old with alopecia areata. Some clones in this sample may be carry-over from other donors' samples.

V and J are TRBV7-8 and TRBJ1-1; D not resolved. V dropped 1 base and J dropped 1 base, with 10 bases sitting between them. The CDR3 runs 15 residues. Germline-derived CDR1 and CDR2 are SGHVS and FQNEAQ. The CDR3 loop reads CASSLGATTNTEAFF. CDR3 nucleotides: TGTGCCAGCAGCTTAGGGGCAACTACGAACACTGAAGCTTTCTTT.

About this clonotype: A much larger clonotype is one base distant, so this may be a read error. The rearrangement joins TRBV7-9 to TRBJ2-3; D uncertain. The CDR3 spans 12 residues. Germline values: CDR1 SEHNR, CDR2 FQNEAQ (reference sequence). CDR3 bases: TGTACCAGCAGCCAGATCGTTCATACGCAGTATTTT. Encoded protein: CTSSQIVHTQYF.

The chain employs TRBV28 and TRBJ2-5, with 7 bases matching TRBD2. This CDR3 contains 14 residues. Germline-derived CDR1 and CDR2 are MDHEN and SYDVKM. Unmatched junction bases numbered 4, after V lost 2 bases and J lost 4 bases. In DNA, the CDR3 is TGTGCCAGCAGTTTACGGGGGGTCCGAGAGACCCAGTACTTC. Translation gives CASSLRGVRETQYF. Complete variable domain (other parts from reference TRBV28 and TRBJ2-5): DVKVTQSSRYLVKRTGEKVFLECVQDMDHENMFWYRQDPGLGLRLIYFSYDVKMKEKGDIPEGYSVSREKKERFSLILESASTNQTSMYLCASSLRGVRETQYFGPGTRLLVL.

This clonotype has just a few counts. V is TRBV27 and J is TRBJ2-3; 10 bases align to TRBD2. The CDR3 runs 16 residues. CDR1 and CDR2 (germline): MNHEY, SMNVEV (reference sequence). The V and J ends lost 7 bases and 5 bases, in that order; junction bases with no gene match: 12. CDR3 protein: CASTSGSGGLGDTQYF. CDR3 nucleotides: TGTGCCAGCACCTCAGGTAGCGGGGGGCTGGGAGATACGCAGTATTTT.

In its sample, this clonotype was seen a few times. The chain is built from TRBV4-1 and TRBJ1-2; no clear D. CDR3 length equals 15 residues. The V end was cut by 0 bases, the J end by 4 bases, with 12 bases between. The germline V gene encodes CDR1 MGHRA and CDR2 YSYEKL. The CDR3 sequence is CASSQDRSALYGYTF. CDR3 coding DNA: TGCGCCAGCAGCCAAGATAGGTCCGCTCTCTATGGCTACACCTTC.

This clonotype was seen a handful of times. The rearrangement joins TRBV7-9 to TRBJ1-4; D call uncertain. Trimming took off 2 bases at V and 5 bases at J, with 9 bases between the two ends. The CDR3 covers 14 residues. Germline assignment: CDR1 SEHNR and CDR2 FQNEAQ (reference sequence). In DNA form, the CDR3 reads TGTGCCAGCAGCTTACCGGACCCCAATGAAAAACTGTTTTTT. Protein: CASSLPDPNEKLFF.

This clonotype came up a few times. The gene calls are TRBV6-1 and TRBJ1-5; 7 bases map to TRBD1. Germline V gives CDR1 MNHNS, CDR2 SASEGT. The CDR3 is 16 residues long. The V segment lost 3 bases and the J segment 5 bases; nucleotides outside the gene matches: 10. CDR3 coding DNA: TGTGCCAGCAGTGATCCCCAGACAGGGTGGCATCAGCCCCAGCATTTT. The encoded protein is CASSDPQTGWHQPQHF.

This clonotype has at least ten counts. The rearrangement links TRBV27 to TRBJ2-1, with TRBD1 identical over 8 bases. The CDR3 is 13 amino acids. V gave up 5 bases and J gave up 9 bases; unmatched junction bases: 6. The germline V gene encodes CDR1 MNHEY and CDR2 SMNVEV (reference sequence). This chain's CDR3 is CASSEQGGSEQFF. The CDR3 coding sequence is TGTGCCAGCAGTGAACAGGGGGGAAGTGAGCAGTTCTTC.

This clonotype was seen only a few times. The chain joins TRBV5-5 to TRBJ2-7; 10 bases line up with TRBD2. This CDR3 region has 17 residues. From germline, CDR1 is SGHKS and CDR2 YYEKEE (reference sequence). V was clipped by 1 base and J by 4 bases; unmatched bases: 11. CDR3 nucleotide sequence: TGTGCCAGCAGCTTGCGGCTATCCCTAGCGGGGGCTTACGAGCAGTACGTC. Residues: CASSLRLSLAGAYEQYV.